One and the same sample provided the 9 T cell receptor beta chains below, sequenced in a study of cytomegalovirus exposure and HLA in healthy donors. The primer mix had 60 Vbeta and 13 Jbeta primers. Measured with immunoSEQ multiplex PCR; TCRdb has only the in-frame clones, and not every one. The data contain about 190,000 clones, 80% to 90% of them singletons. Sequencing was performed on PBMCs. The receptors come from a man aged 35 to 55 in good health and CMV-seropositive.

Regarding this clone: One junction end does not reproduce the germline sequence, and a read error may be involved. The chain joins TRBV5-4 to TRBJ2-5, with 9 bases identical to TRBD2. Germline V gene data show CDR1 as SGHNT and CDR2 as YYREEE (reference sequence). The CDR3 is 14 amino acids. The CDR3 DNA reads TGTGCCAGCAACTTGTTCGGCGGGAGGGGGGAGCAGTACTTC. Protein product: CASNLFGGRGEQYF.

This clone was recorded a few times. This chain links TRBV6-1 with TRBJ2-5, with 7 positions matching TRBD1. The V segment lost 2 bases and the J segment 0 bases; nucleotides outside the gene matches: 12. Germline CDR1 and CDR2: MNHNS and SASEGT. The CDR3 loop spans 18 amino acids. The CDR3 DNA sequence: TGTGCCAGCAGTGAAACAGGGGTCGAAACACCAAACCAAGAGACCCAGTACTTC. Translation: CASSETGVETPNQETQYF.

V is TRBV7-8 and J is TRBJ1-5, with D perhaps TRBD1 (6 bases). The CDR3 is made up of 17 amino acids. Germline CDR1 is SGHVS and CDR2 is FQNEAQ. V lost 5 bases and J lost 2, with 19 bases in between. The chain's CDR3 is CASSPSKAGGRNQPQHF. DNA of the CDR3: TGTGCCAGCAGCCCTTCTAAGGCGGGGGGCCGCAATCAGCCCCAGCATTTT.

This chain joins TRBV4-2 and TRBJ2-7; D is undetermined. Trimming removed 2 bases from V and 3 bases from J, with 11 bases in between. The germline V gene has CDR1 LGHNA and CDR2 YNFKEQ. CDR3 length equals 14 residues. Here the CDR3 DNA reads TGTGCCAGCAGCCAACCCCCCCTTGTCTACGAGCAGTACTTC. This translates into CASSQPPLVYEQYF.

The chain uses TRBV28 and TRBJ2-7; 11 nucleotides match TRBD2. Germline-derived CDR1 and CDR2 are MDHEN and SYDVKM. The CDR3 is made up of 17 amino acids. V shed 6 bases, J shed 4 bases, and the junction held 14 bases outside the gene matches. The CDR3 DNA reads TGTGCCAGCAGAGAAGCCACCGGACTAGCGGGTTCTTACGAGCAGTACTTC. This translates into CASREATGLAGSYEQYF.

The genes are TRBV5-1 and TRBJ2-1; 9 bases are shared with TRBD2. Germline V lookup: CDR1 SGHRS, CDR2 YFSETQ. V lost 5 bases to trimming and J lost 12 bases; unmatched junction nucleotides: 6. There are 12 residues in the CDR3. The CDR3 DNA follows: TGCGCCAGCAGTATTAGCGGGAGTGCGCAGTTCTTC. Residues: CASSISGSAQFF.

The chain has TRBV5-4 and TRBJ1-4; 10 bases line up with TRBD1. After removal of 1 base from V and 6 bases from J, the junction contained 6 bases not matched to a gene. This CDR3 contains 16 residues. CDR1 is SGHNT and CDR2 is YYREEE in the germline V gene (reference sequence). In DNA, the CDR3 is TGTGCCAGCAGCTTGTCAACTGGGACAGGGGATGAAAAACTGTTTTTT. It encodes CASSLSTGTGDEKLFF.

This chain links TRBV6-1 with TRBJ1-1; 10 positions match TRBD1. The CDR3 spans 13 residues. V lost 9 bases to trimming and J lost 6 bases; unmatched junction nucleotides: 7. Germline-derived CDR1 and CDR2 are MNHNS and SASEGT. CDR3 amino acids: CASIDRGLSEAFF. CDR3 nucleotide sequence: TGTGCCAGTATCGACAGGGGGCTGTCTGAAGCTTTCTTT.

The rearrangement uses TRBV18 and TRBJ1-4; tentative D call: TRBD1 (5 bases). The V end lost 1 base, the J end lost 4 bases, and 7 bases lay between the germline ends. CDR3 size: 14 residues. Germline lookup yields CDR1 KGHSH and CDR2 LQKENI. Written as DNA, the CDR3 is TGTGCCAGCTCACCACGACAGAATAATGAAAAACTGTTTTTT. It is translated as CASSPRQNNEKLFF.